Following are 17 T cell receptor beta chains from one sample sequenced in a study of blood T cell repertoires in COVID-19. Libraries were prepared by immunoSEQ multiplex PCR; TCRdb keeps only in-frame clonotypes and omits some of them. Found here are 35,000 to 50,000 clones, approximately 86% of them singletons; the top ten hold roughly 4.3%. The sample consisted of peripheral blood. The receptor source for this set is a woman aged 70-85 years with acute or convalescent COVID-19.

This clone was seen more than once but under ten times. The chain links TRBV6-1 to TRBJ1-5; TRBD1 is a possible D gene (5 bases). CDR3 length equals 15 residues. Germline assignment: CDR1 MNHNS and CDR2 SASEGT. The V end lost 0 bases, the J end lost 7 bases, and 13 bases lay between the germline ends. CDR3 protein: CASSEAAGLGQPQHF. CDR3 bases: TGTGCCAGCAGTGAAGCGGCAGGGTTGGGGCAGCCCCAGCATTTT.

The chain is built from TRBV5-1 and TRBJ1-1; unclear D gene. CDR1 is SGHRS and CDR2 is YFSETQ in the germline V gene. V lost 0 bases and J lost 8, with 14 bases in between. CDR3 size: 14 residues. The CDR3 coding sequence is TGCGCCAGCAGCTTGGCCGGATCCGCTAGGGAAGCTTTCTTT. Protein: CASSLAGSAREAFF.

This clone showed up just a few times. The V gene is TRBV28, the J gene TRBJ2-3, with D perhaps matching TRBD2 (6 bases). The CDR3 length is 17 residues. Germline CDR1 and CDR2: MDHEN and SYDVKM. Trimming removed 7 bases from V and 2 bases from J, with 22 bases in between. The CDR3 nucleotides read TGTGCCAGCACCCCTCGGGGCGCGGGACTTATCACAGATACGCAGTATTTT. Translating gives CASTPRGAGLITDTQYF. Combining the CDR3 with reference TRBV28 and TRBJ2-3 gives the whole variable domain DVKVTQSSRYLVKRTGEKVFLECVQDMDHENMFWYRQDPGLGLRLIYFSYDVKMKEKGDIPEGYSVSREKKERFSLILESASTNQTSMYLCASTPRGAGLITDTQYFGPGTRLTVL.

This chain links TRBV18 with TRBJ2-1; TRBD2 agrees at 16 bases. CDR3 length: 15 amino acids. Germline V gene data show CDR1 as KGHSH and CDR2 as LQKENI. Germline trimming cut 3 bases from V and 7 bases from J; bases unmatched to any gene: 0. CDR3: CASSPGLAGGNEQFF. CDR3 coding DNA: TGTGCCAGCTCACCGGGACTAGCGGGAGGGAATGAGCAGTTCTTC.

The CDR3 nucleotides read TGTGCCAGCAGCTTAGCGCTCGGTGGAGATACGCAGTATTTT. This translates into CASSLALGGDTQYF. The chain links TRBV7-2 to TRBJ2-3; D not resolved. This CDR3 is built from 14 residues. Germline lookup yields CDR1 SGHTA and CDR2 FQGNSA. Trimming took off 0 bases at V and 5 bases at J, with 9 bases between the two ends.

The chain uses TRBV6-5 and TRBJ1-2, with 7 positions matching TRBD1. Trimming removed 6 bases from V and 4 bases from J; junction bases left unmatched: 8. CDR1 is MNHEY, CDR2 SVGAGI, per germline. The CDR3 runs to 14 residues. CDR3 in amino acids: CASRKQGQGYGYTF. Here the CDR3 DNA reads TGTGCCAGCAGGAAACAGGGGCAGGGCTATGGCTACACCTTC.

The V and J genes are TRBV3-1 (or the pseudogene TRBV3-2) and TRBJ2-2, with 10 positions matching TRBD2. The germline V gene encodes CDR1 LGHDT and CDR2 YNNKEL (reference sequence). V lost 3 bases to trimming and J lost 6 bases; unmatched junction nucleotides: 7. The CDR3 is 16 amino acids. The DNA for the CDR3 is TGTGCCAGCAGCCAGAGGGTAGCGGGAGGATCCGGGGAGCTGTTTTTT. Its translation is CASSQRVAGGSGELFF.

The chain carries TRBV20-1 and TRBJ2-6; 12 bases fit TRBD2. Trimming removed 3 bases from V and 1 base from J; junction bases left unmatched: 4. The germline V gene has CDR1 DFQATT and CDR2 SNEGSKA (reference sequence). CDR3 length equals 17 residues. The CDR3 loop reads CSASASGRASGANVLTF. The DNA of the CDR3 is TGCAGTGCTAGTGCTAGCGGGAGGGCGTCTGGGGCCAACGTCCTGACTTTC.

J is TRBJ2-1 and V is TRBV3-1 (or the pseudogene TRBV3-2); the match to TRBD2 covers 9 bases. Germline V gene data show CDR1 as LGHDT and CDR2 as YNNKEL (reference sequence). This CDR3 spans 17 amino acids. Trimming removed 1 base from V and 9 bases from J; junction bases left unmatched: 13. The CDR3 coding sequence is TGTGCCAGCAGCCAAGGGGATGGGGCTAGCGGGAAGGGTGAGCAGTTCTTC. It yields the protein CASSQGDGASGKGEQFF.

The chain combines TRBV28 with TRBJ2-7; 15 bases line up with TRBD2. The CDR3 totals 19 residues. The germline CDR1 and CDR2 sequences are MDHEN and SYDVKM. The V and J ends lost 6 bases and 3 bases, in that order; junction bases with no gene match: 15. The CDR3 spells CASSLTGVGLAGGLYEQYF. CDR3 sequence (DNA): TGTGCCAGCAGCCTGACCGGGGTCGGACTAGCGGGAGGGCTCTACGAGCAGTACTTC. Full variable domain (rest looked up from reference TRBV28 and TRBJ2-7): DVKVTQSSRYLVKRTGEKVFLECVQDMDHENMFWYRQDPGLGLRLIYFSYDVKMKEKGDIPEGYSVSREKKERFSLILESASTNQTSMYLCASSLTGVGLAGGLYEQYFGPGTRLTVT.

V usage is TRBV6-5 and J usage is TRBJ2-3; 10 nucleotides agree with TRBD2. This CDR3 contains 15 residues. In germline, CDR1 is MNHEY, CDR2 SVGAGI. V was clipped by 8 bases and J by 1 base; unmatched bases: 6. The CDR3 region is CASGSGTSGTDTQYF. CDR3 DNA sequence: TGTGCCAGCGGCTCCGGGACTAGCGGCACAGATACGCAGTATTTT.

The DNA for the CDR3 is TGTGCCAGCAGACCCCCCGGTGGTAGCTACGAGCAGTACTTC. Translating it yields CASRPPGGSYEQYF. The chain carries TRBV6-5 and TRBJ2-7; no firm D call. V was pared by 6 bases and J by 3 bases, with 15 bases between. The CDR3 is 14 residues long. CDR1 and CDR2 from the germline V gene are MNHEY and SVGAGI.

A word on this clone: Other DNA sequences within the sample encode an identical CDR3. The chain links TRBV5-1 to TRBJ1-1; TRBD1 matches 9 bases. The CDR3 consists of 14 residues. The germline V gene encodes CDR1 SGHRS and CDR2 YFSETQ. The trim removed 3 bases at V and 1 base at J, leaving 1 base unmatched. The CDR3 here is CASSSGQGNTEAFF. In DNA form, the CDR3 reads TGCGCCAGCAGCTCGGGACAGGGGAACACTGAAGCTTTCTTT.

The gene calls are TRBV9 and TRBJ1-1, with 7 bases fitting TRBD1. V trimming: 0 bases; J trimming: 2 bases; junction bases outside the gene matches: 10. Per germline, CDR1 SGDLS and CDR2 YYNGEE. CDR3 length: 17 amino acids. This chain's CDR3 is CASSVAPGRGRNTEAFF. The CDR3 DNA reads as TGTGCCAGCAGCGTAGCTCCCGGAAGGGGGCGAAACACTGAAGCTTTCTTT.

The chain recombines TRBV29-1 with TRBJ2-4; 8 positions agree with TRBD1. Trimming at V came to 7 bases and at J to 2 bases, leaving 7 bases not matched to a gene. Germline loops: CDR1 SQVTM, CDR2 ANQGSEA. The CDR3 has 14 amino acids. CDR3 nucleotides: TGCAGCGCCGGACAGGGCGAAACCAAAAACATTCAGTACTTC. It codes for CSAGQGETKNIQYF.

This clone was seen only a few times. The chain carries TRBV13 and TRBJ2-4, with D perhaps TRBD1 (5 bases). Germline CDR1 PRHDT, CDR2 FYEKMQ (reference sequence). The CDR3 consists of 15 residues. V gave up 2 bases and J gave up 1 base, with 9 bases separating them. The CDR3 reads CASSLSRQAKNIQYF. For the CDR3, the DNA is TGTGCCAGCAGCTTATCGCGACAGGCCAAAAACATTCAGTACTTC.

The chain uses TRBV6-5 and TRBJ2-3; 9 nucleotides agree with TRBD1. V dropped 0 bases and J dropped 6; count of bases not matched to a gene: 7. CDR1 MNHEY and CDR2 SVGAGI come from the germline V gene. The CDR3 totals 16 residues. CDR3: CASSYSWDRADDTQYF. The CDR3 coding sequence is TGTGCCAGCAGTTACTCCTGGGACAGGGCAGATGATACGCAGTATTTT.